This T cell receptor beta chain is from a study of blood T cell repertoires in COVID-19. Study overall: The origin of the acute and convalescent COVID-19 samples was the United States, Italy and Spain. PBMCs, B-cell-depleted T cells, or T cells were the source of the cDNA or gDNA that made up the material.

The ends lost 5 bases at V and 2 bases at J; junction bases unmatched: 7. Germline lookup yields CDR1 MNHEY and CDR2 SMNVEV (reference sequence). The CDR3 is 15 residues long. Study processing details: Estimation of nucleated cell counts was performed using reference gene primer amplification. Sequencing was performed with immunoSEQ multiplex PCR; in TCRdb, only in-frame clones are kept and a portion is missing. The V and J calls and clone size come from that table; D and trimming were worked out from the DNA. The data contain hundreds of thousands of clones, more than 85% of them singletons. This clone was counted between two and nine times.

This receptor was identified in a woman younger than 45 who had recovered from COVID-19. This chain joins TRBV27 and TRBJ2-7, with 9 positions matching TRBD2. The sequenced sample was PBMCs or T cells enriched from blood (not recorded which). CDR3 nucleotides: TGTGCCAGCAGTGGAGCCGGGACTAGCACCTACGAGCAGTACTTC. This encodes CASSGAGTSTYEQYF.